Presented here are 21 T cell receptor beta chains from one specimen sequenced in a study of cytomegalovirus exposure and HLA in healthy donors. 60 Vbeta and 13 Jbeta primers were used in PCR. Produced via immunoSEQ multiplex PCR; TCRdb's table is partial and in-frame only. The sample comprises 120,000 or so clones, over 65% of which are singletons, and 9.5% to 13% rests with the top ten. Sample: PBMCs. These receptors came from a man in his thirties or forties in good health and CMV-seropositive.

Written as DNA, the CDR3 is TGTGCCAGCTCCGGACTAGCGGGCCCCTACGAGCAGTACTTC. Protein: CASSGLAGPYEQYF. The chain carries TRBV10-3 and TRBJ2-7, with 11 positions matching TRBD2. The J segment lost 2 bases and the V segment lost 10 bases, leaving 7 bases of the junction unmatched. CDR1 ENHRY and CDR2 SYGVKD come from the germline V gene. This CDR3 contains 14 residues.

This clone was seen only a few times. The genes are TRBV7-2 and TRBJ2-2, with 8 nucleotides matching TRBD2. The CDR3 extends over 15 amino acids. V trimming: 0 bases; J trimming: 3 bases; junction bases outside the gene matches: 0. In germline, CDR1 is SGHTA, CDR2 FQGNSA. The CDR3 here is CASSLALADTGELFF. The CDR3 bases are TGTGCCAGCAGCTTAGCACTAGCGGACACCGGGGAGCTGTTTTTT.

V usage is TRBV30 and J usage is TRBJ1-1, with 8 bases lining up with TRBD1. The J segment lost 9 bases and the V segment lost 4 bases, leaving 13 bases of the junction unmatched. CDR3 length: 14 residues. Germline values: CDR1 GTSNPN, CDR2 SVGIG (reference sequence). The CDR3 reads CAWTNGGTGTKAFF. The CDR3 bases are TGTGCCTGGACCAACGGAGGGACAGGAACTAAAGCTTTCTTT.

CDR3 nucleotides: TGTGCCACCAGCAGAGATAACGCAGGGGACTCTGGGGCCAACGTCCTGACTTTC. Protein product: CATSRDNAGDSGANVLTF. This chain joins TRBV15 and TRBJ2-6, with D possibly matching TRBD1 (6 bases). V shed 0 bases and J shed 0 bases, with 12 bases lying between them. CDR1 and CDR2 from the germline V gene are LNHNV and YYDKDF (reference sequence). The CDR3 extends over 18 amino acids. The complete variable domain, with remaining parts taken from reference TRBV15 and TRBJ2-6, reads DAMVIQNPRYQVTQFGKPVTLSCSQTLNHNVMYWYQQKSSQAPKLLFHYYDKDFNNEADTPDNFQSRRPNTSFCFLDIRSPGLGDTAMYLCATSRDNAGDSGANVLTFGAGSRLTVL.

V and J are TRBV7-9 and TRBJ2-5; TRBD1 matches 7 bases. The CDR3 length is 15 residues. Germline V gene sequence: CDR1 SEHNR, CDR2 FQNEAQ (reference sequence). The J segment lost 3 bases and the V segment lost 3 bases, leaving 7 bases of the junction unmatched. In DNA, the CDR3 is TGTGCCAGCAGCTTTGGCAGGGGGTTCGAAGAGACCCAGTACTTC. Translating it yields CASSFGRGFEETQYF.

CDR3 residues: CASSQGGEQYF. The CDR3 DNA sequence: TGTGCCAGTTCCCAAGGCGGAGAGCAGTACTTC. The chain links TRBV30 to TRBJ2-7; D is undetermined. Germline V lookup: CDR1 GTSNPN, CDR2 SVGIG (reference sequence). The CDR3 runs to 11 residues. V was pared by 8 bases and J by 7 bases, with 15 bases between.

This chain joins TRBV4-2 and TRBJ2-7, with 11 positions matching TRBD2. Losses at the gene ends were 1 base for V and 7 bases for J; bases not matched to a gene: 9. The CDR3 contains 16 residues. Germline V gene sequence: CDR1 LGHNA, CDR2 YNFKEQ. CDR3 residues: CASSQGTSGPSEEQYF. The CDR3 DNA reads as TGTGCCAGCAGCCAAGGGACTAGCGGGCCCTCCGAGGAGCAGTACTTC.

Only a few counts were recorded for this clone. V usage is TRBV27 and J usage is TRBJ1-2; maybe TRBD1 (5 bases). The CDR3 sequence is 15 residues long. Germline CDR1 MNHEY, CDR2 SMNVEV (reference sequence). Trimming removed 5 bases at V and 1 base at J, with 14 bases between. The CDR3 DNA reads TGTGCCAGCAGTGCCTTCCGGGGGGTTAACTATGGCTACACCTTC. This translates into CASSAFRGVNYGYTF.

The chain combines TRBV19 with TRBJ1-5, with 9 bases lining up with TRBD1. With 5 bases clipped from V and 0 bases from J, the junction kept 11 bases outside the gene matches. This CDR3 has 18 amino acids. Germline CDR1 reads LNHDA; CDR2 reads SQIVND (reference sequence). CDR3 in DNA: TGTGCCAGTAGTGTACAGGGGGCCCATTCCTATAGCAATCAGCCCCAGCATTTT. It specifies CASSVQGAHSYSNQPQHF.

The rearrangement uses TRBV6-5 and TRBJ1-2; TRBD1 agrees at 9 bases. The V gene end was trimmed by 5 bases and the J gene end by 6 bases; junction bases not matched to a gene: 7. Germline V lookup: CDR1 MNHEY, CDR2 SVGAGI. The CDR3 spans 14 residues. The DNA of the CDR3 is TGTGCCAGCAGTCGACAGGGGGATCGACATGGCTACACCTTC. Translation: CASSRQGDRHGYTF.

This clone was recorded a few times. V and J are TRBV29-1 and TRBJ1-1, with TRBD1 as a possible D gene (5 bases). Germline lookup yields CDR1 SQVTM and CDR2 ANQGSEA. Trimming removed 7 bases from V and 5 bases from J, with 17 bases in between. There are 13 residues in the CDR3. The DNA of the CDR3 is TGCAGCGGTGTCTCAGGGTCATGGACTGAAGCTTTCTTT. It codes for CSGVSGSWTEAFF. The complete variable domain, with remaining parts taken from reference TRBV29-1 and TRBJ1-1, reads SAVISQKPSRDICQRGTSLTIQCQVDSQVTMMFWYRQQPGQSLTLIATANQGSEATYESGFVIDKFPISRPNLTFSTLTVSNMSPEDSSIYLCSGVSGSWTEAFFGQGTRLTVV.

V and J are TRBV7-2 and TRBJ2-5; maybe TRBD2 (6 bases). The CDR3 runs to 14 residues. The germline V gene encodes CDR1 SGHTA and CDR2 FQGNSA. V was trimmed by 1 base and J by 7 bases, leaving 13 bases between them. The CDR3 DNA follows: TGTGCCAGCAGCTTAGTCGGGAGCCTAGGGACCCAGTACTTC. As protein: CASSLVGSLGTQYF.

The chain combines TRBV28 with TRBJ2-7; 9 bases are shared with TRBD2. Germline CDR1 reads MDHEN; CDR2 reads SYDVKM. V lost 6 bases to trimming and J lost 3 bases; unmatched junction nucleotides: 6. The CDR3 sequence is 14 residues long. The CDR3 loop is CASSPSGIHYEQYF. The DNA of the CDR3 is TGTGCCAGCAGCCCTAGCGGGATACACTACGAGCAGTACTTC.

V is TRBV5-6 and J is TRBJ2-2; 10 bases line up with TRBD1. CDR1 SGHDT and CDR2 YYEEEE come from the germline V gene. The J segment lost 6 bases and the V segment lost 0 bases, leaving 5 bases of the junction unmatched. The CDR3 sequence is 16 residues long. The CDR3 reads CASSLGQGAFPGELFF. CDR3 in DNA: TGTGCCAGCAGCTTGGGACAGGGGGCGTTCCCCGGGGAGCTGTTTTTT.

The rearrangement uses TRBV6-5 and TRBJ1-5; D is unresolved. CDR3 length: 14 amino acids. Trimming took 3 bases from V and 4 from J, leaving 10 bases between them. CDR1 and CDR2 from the germline V gene are MNHEY and SVGAGI. CDR3 sequence (DNA): TGTGCCAGCAGTTATCTTTCAGTAAATCAGCCCCAGCATTTT. Translation gives CASSYLSVNQPQHF.

The rearrangement joins TRBV12-5 to TRBJ1-2; D call uncertain. The CDR3 extends over 12 amino acids. The germline gives CDR1 LGHNT, CDR2 FRNRAP. Between the trimmed V and J ends, which lost 5 bases and 8 bases, there was a span of 12 bases. CDR3 protein: CASGVPTRGYTF. DNA for the CDR3: TGTGCTAGTGGTGTCCCCACGAGGGGCTACACCTTC.

Only a few counts were recorded for this clone. V and J are TRBV30 and TRBJ1-1; no definite D call. Germline CDR1 is GTSNPN and CDR2 is SVGIG (reference sequence). Trimming took off 2 bases at V and 3 bases at J, with 13 bases between the two ends. CDR3 length: 14 amino acids. In nucleotides, the CDR3 is TGTGCCTGGAGTTTTACTTCTGCGGACACTGAAGCTTTCTTT. Translation gives CAWSFTSADTEAFF.

CDR3: CASRVGLAYNEQFF. Written as DNA, the CDR3 is TGTGCCAGCCGGGTTGGGCTAGCTTACAATGAGCAGTTCTTC. The chain carries TRBV6-5 and TRBJ2-1, with D tentatively TRBD2 (5 bases). Trimming pared 8 bases from V and 4 bases from J, leaving 15 bases between. The CDR3 is 14 residues long. Per germline, CDR1 MNHEY and CDR2 SVGAGI.

The gene calls are TRBV9 and TRBJ2-1; a possible D gene is TRBD2 (6 bases). Trimming removed 1 base at V and 5 bases at J, with 16 bases between. Germline loops: CDR1 SGDLS, CDR2 YYNGEE. This CDR3 contains 16 residues. In nucleotides, the CDR3 is TGTGCCAGCAGCGTAACGTCGGGGGATTCCCACAATGAGCAGTTCTTC. It codes for CASSVTSGDSHNEQFF.

The chain recombines TRBV4-3 with TRBJ2-2, with 7 nucleotides matching TRBD2. Trimming removed 0 bases from V and 5 bases from J; junction bases left unmatched: 9. This CDR3 spans 17 amino acids. Germline values: CDR1 LGHNA, CDR2 YSLEER. The CDR3 loop is CASSQEHRGRRTGELFF. CDR3 in DNA: TGCGCCAGCAGCCAAGAACACCGCGGGAGAAGGACCGGGGAGCTGTTTTTT.

The rearrangement joins TRBV27 to TRBJ2-7, with TRBD2 matching over 7 bases. CDR1 and CDR2 (germline): MNHEY, SMNVEV (reference sequence). V shed 1 base and J 0 bases; nucleotides not matched to a gene: 6. CDR3 size: 16 residues. The CDR3: CASSLYGRAPSYEQYF. CDR3 nucleotide sequence: TGTGCCAGCAGTTTATATGGGAGGGCCCCCTCCTACGAGCAGTACTTC.